Following are 13 T cell receptor beta chains from one sample sequenced in a study of blood T cell repertoires in COVID-19. Clones were sequenced by immunoSEQ multiplex PCR, and TCRdb holds only the in-frame ones, with some missing. The table has roughly 140,000 clones, roughly 84% seen once. Sequencing input: peripheral blood. Source of these receptors: a man in his sixties or seventies with acute or convalescent COVID-19.

The rearrangement joins TRBV4-2 to TRBJ2-2; D gene unclear. Germline CDR1 LGHNA, CDR2 YNFKEQ. The germline V and J ends were trimmed by 0 bases and 6 bases, with 20 bases remaining between them. CDR3 length: 18 residues. The chain's CDR3 is CASSQDYGGSIGAGELFF. The DNA of the CDR3 is TGTGCCAGCAGCCAAGATTACGGCGGTAGCATTGGCGCCGGGGAGCTGTTTTTT.

This chain joins TRBV19 and TRBJ1-1; TRBD1 aligns across 11 bases. CDR3 size: 14 residues. Trimming cost V 5 bases and J 10 bases; bases outside gene matches: 9. The germline CDR1 and CDR2 sequences are LNHDA and SQIVND (reference sequence). CDR3 sequence (DNA): TGTGCCAGTAGTTTAAGGACAGGGGGCTATGGAGCTTTCTTT. Residues: CASSLRTGGYGAFF.

This clone has a single count. The chain carries TRBV7-2 and TRBJ2-3; 14 bases are a match to TRBD2. The length of the CDR3 is 17 residues. The germline V gene has CDR1 SGHTA and CDR2 FQGNSA. Germline trimming cut 4 bases from V and 2 bases from J; bases unmatched to any gene: 5. CDR3 residues: CASSSRTSGGNTDTQYF. CDR3 nucleotide sequence: TGTGCCAGCAGCTCCAGGACTAGCGGGGGGAACACAGATACGCAGTATTTT.

The CDR3 nucleotides are TGTGCCAGTAGTGTAGGACAGGGGGCAGGCGGGGAGCTGTTTTTT. Translating it yields CASSVGQGAGGELFF. The V gene is TRBV19, the J gene TRBJ2-2, with TRBD1 identical over 11 bases. V lost 5 bases and J lost 7; bases outside the gene matches: 6. Germline CDR1 is LNHDA and CDR2 is SQIVND (reference sequence). The CDR3 length is 15 residues.

This rearrangement joins TRBV5-1 to TRBJ1-1; D remains ambiguous. Trimming pared 0 bases from V and 5 bases from J, leaving 14 bases between. Germline V gives CDR1 SGHRS, CDR2 YFSETQ. This CDR3 has 15 residues. The CDR3 nucleotides read TGCGCCAGCAGCTTGGCCGCGGCCCCGGGGACTGAAGCTTTCTTT. Its translation is CASSLAAAPGTEAFF.

With regard to this clone: One junction end does not reproduce the germline sequence, and a read error may be involved. This chain joins TRBV11-1 and TRBJ2-6; perhaps TRBD2 as D (5 bases). The germline CDR1 and CDR2 sequences are SGHAT and FQDESV (reference sequence). The CDR3 has 16 residues. CDR3 in DNA: TGTGCCAGCAGTTTAGACCGGGGATATGGGGCCAACGTCCTGACTTTC. Translating gives CASSLDRGYGANVLTF.

The chain carries TRBV5-1 and TRBJ2-1; 7 positions match TRBD1. Germline V gene sequence: CDR1 SGHRS, CDR2 YFSETQ. The CDR3 runs to 14 residues. V gave up 4 bases and J gave up 6 bases; unmatched junction bases: 7. The CDR3 DNA is TGCGCCAGCAGCACTTCCGGGACAGCCAATGAGCAGTTCTTC. This sequence encodes CASSTSGTANEQFF. The full variable domain, rest sourced from reference TRBV5-1 and TRBJ2-1, is KAGVTQTPRYLIKTRGQQVTLSCSPISGHRSVSWYQQTPGQGLQFLFEYFSETQRNKGNFPGRFSGRQFSNSRSEMNVSTLELGDSALYLCASSTSGTANEQFFGPGTRLTVL.

The rearrangement uses TRBV7-3 and TRBJ2-1; TRBD2 matches at 10 bases. V shed 2 bases, J shed 4 bases, and the junction held 2 bases outside the gene matches. The V gene's germline CDR1 is SGHTA and CDR2 FQGTGA. The CDR3 consists of 15 residues. CDR3 sequence: CASSLAAGGYNEQFF. The CDR3 nucleotides are TGTGCCAGCAGCTTAGCAGCGGGGGGGTACAATGAGCAGTTCTTC.

V gene TRBV2 combines with J gene TRBJ2-1, with TRBD2 identical over 12 bases. This CDR3 spans 15 amino acids. CDR1 SNHLY and CDR2 FYNNEI come from the germline V gene. Trimming removed 4 bases from V and 5 bases from J; junction bases left unmatched: 3. CDR3 nucleotides: TGTGCCAGCAGTGGAGCTAGCGGGAGGGACAATGAGCAGTTCTTC. Protein: CASSGASGRDNEQFF.

V usage is TRBV10-3 and J usage is TRBJ1-1; D not certain. V was cut by 3 bases and J by 3 bases, with 11 bases left in between. CDR1 is ENHRY and CDR2 is SYGVKD in the germline V gene. The CDR3 is 14 amino acids. CDR3 sequence: CAISDQNRDTEAFF. In DNA, the CDR3 is TGTGCCATCAGTGACCAAAACCGGGACACTGAAGCTTTCTTT.

The chain uses TRBV3-1 (or the pseudogene TRBV3-2) and TRBJ1-1, with D possibly matching TRBD1 (6 bases). Trimming removed 4 bases at V and 8 bases at J, with 14 bases between. CDR1 and CDR2 from the germline V gene are LGHDT and YNNKEL (reference sequence). This CDR3 is 13 amino acids long. For the CDR3, the DNA is TGTGCCAGCAGCCCCCAGGGGCAGGGCGAAGCTTTCTTT. Amino acids: CASSPQGQGEAFF.

Written as DNA, the CDR3 is TGTGCCAGCACCCCGGGGCCAAGGGGGTCCCATGAGCAGTTCTTC. Protein: CASTPGPRGSHEQFF. The chain couples TRBV9 to TRBJ2-1, with D possibly matching TRBD1 (6 bases). Trimming pared 6 bases from V and 8 bases from J, leaving 21 bases between. CDR3 size: 15 residues. The germline CDR1 and CDR2 sequences are SGDLS and YYNGEE.

The CDR3 protein is CASSSGQGRREQYF. CDR3 nucleotide sequence: TGCGCCAGCAGCTCGGGACAGGGAAGACGCGAGCAGTACTTC. This chain joins TRBV5-1 and TRBJ2-7, with 9 bases lining up with TRBD1. The CDR3 is 14 residues long. J was trimmed by 6 bases and V by 3 bases; bases with no gene match: 7. Germline CDR1 reads SGHRS; CDR2 reads YFSETQ. The entire variable domain, with the rest obtained from reference TRBV5-1 and TRBJ2-7, is as follows: KAGVTQTPRYLIKTRGQQVTLSCSPISGHRSVSWYQQTPGQGLQFLFEYFSETQRNKGNFPGRFSGRQFSNSRSEMNVSTLELGDSALYLCASSSGQGRREQYFGPGTRLTVT.